The 2 T cell receptor beta chains listed next were all sequenced from one sample in a study of T cells in Graves' hyperthyroidism and ophthalmopathy. There were TCR beta CDR3 regions amplified from RNA transcripts. A set of HTBI primers served as the primers for a first-round RT-PCR of the TCR CDR3. Each CDR3 protein is one row after TCRdb ran MiXCR on the multiplex PCR reads. The sample has 95,000 to 100,000 distinct CDR3 sequences, around 50% seen once. Sequences were obtained from blood. These receptors were taken from a woman between 40 and 50 years old with Graves' hyperthyroidism.

CDR3 residues: CATSRGDRVAFF. The DNA for the CDR3 is TGTGCCACCAGCAGAGGGGACAGGGTGGCTTTCTTT. V and J are TRBV15 and TRBJ1-1; TRBD1 agrees at 9 bases. Germline values: CDR1 LNHNV, CDR2 YYDKDF (reference sequence). The CDR3 has 12 amino acids. Trimming cost V 1 base and J 11 bases; bases outside gene matches: 2.

There are many counts of this clonotype. This chain links TRBV19 with TRBJ1-2, with 9 bases aligning to TRBD1. Per the germline V gene, CDR1 is LNHDA and CDR2 is SQIVND (reference sequence). The J segment lost 1 base and the V segment lost 6 bases, leaving 6 bases of the junction unmatched. This CDR3 is 15 amino acids long. For the CDR3, the DNA is TGTGCCAGTAGCAGAACGGGACAGGGTAACTATGGCTACACCTTC. Translation: CASSRTGQGNYGYTF.